A selection of T cell receptor beta chains follows, all from one sample in a study of T-cell reconstitution after alpha-beta-depleted transplantation in children. TCRdb ran MiXCR on the PCR reads and lists one entry per CDR3 protein. The data contain about 600,000 distinct CDR3 sequences, over 9.5% of them singletons. The material sequenced was PBMCs from the stem cell graft donor, taken from the stem cell graft. The receptors originated from a human donor who donated a stem cell graft to a child with acute myeloid leukemia. The CDR3 runs from the conserved cysteine through the conserved F or W. A D gene is named only where the DNA matches it firmly. Size is omitted from some rows. Given values are once, few, many or a class for expanded clones.

j_call v_call d_call clone_size cdr3_nt cdr3_aa
TRBJ2-1 TRBV20-1 NA many TGCAGTGCTAGAGATTGGGACCCGTACAATGAGCAGTTCTTC CSARDWDPYNEQFF
TRBJ2-2 TRBV10-3 TRBD2 few TGTGCCATCAGTGAGAGCGGGGTGTACACCGGGGAGCTGTTTTTT CAISESGVYTGELFF
TRBJ1-3 TRBV6-1 NA NA TGTGCCAGCTCCGAGGGTTACTCTGGAAACACCATATATTTT CASSEGYSGNTIYF
TRBJ1-5 TRBV20-1 TRBD1 NA TGCAGTGTGGCCCCGACAGGGGGGATGAATCAGCCCCAGCATTTT CSVAPTGGMNQPQHF
TRBJ2-1 TRBV29-1 NA many TGCAGCGGCCAACTTCGGACTAACGCCTACAATGAGCAGTTCTTC CSGQLRTNAYNEQFF
TRBJ1-5 TRBV12-3/TRBV12-4 NA few TGTGCCAGCAGTCCGCTGGCAGGAGCGAATCAGCCCCAGCATTTT CASSPLAGANQPQHF
TRBJ2-7 TRBV2 NA NA TGTGCCAGCAGCCCCGGCCCCCACGAGCAGTACTTC CASSPGPHEQYF
TRBJ2-7 TRBV5-1 TRBD1 many TGCGCCAGCAGCGAAGGGACAGCGCATGAGCAGTACTTC CASSEGTAHEQYF
TRBJ1-1 TRBV29-1 NA NA TGCAGCGCCGGGCGTACGGACACTGAAGCTTTCTTT CSAGRTDTEAFF
TRBJ1-6 TRBV11-1 NA NA TGTGCCAGCAGCAGCCCGGGGGGCCTCAATTCACCCCTCCACTTT CASSSPGGLNSPLHF
TRBJ1-4 TRBV27 NA NA TGTGCCAGCAGTGAGACTAGCATGGGGTTTAATGAAAAACTGTTTTTT CASSETSMGFNEKLFF
TRBJ2-7 TRBV5-1 NA many TGTGCCAGCAGCGACTTCTACGAGCAGTACTTC CASSDFYEQYF
TRBJ1-2 TRBV27 NA many TGTGCCAGCAGTCCCGATAGGGGGGGCCTTTATGGCTACACCTTC CASSPDRGGLYGYTF
TRBJ2-3 TRBV29-1 TRBD1 many TGCAGCGTTGTTCGACAGGGGGCGGATACGCAGTATTTT CSVVRQGADTQYF
TRBJ2-1 TRBV7-3 TRBD2 few TGTGCCAGCAGCTTGGGGGGGAGGCTTCGGAAGAATGAGCAGTTCTTC CASSLGGRLRKNEQFF
TRBJ2-7 TRBV29-1 NA many TGCAGCGTTGAATTGGTTACCTACGAGCAGTACTTC CSVELVTYEQYF
TRBJ2-7 TRBV12-3/TRBV12-4 TRBD2 many TGTGCCAGCAGTTTCCTAGCGGGAGGGTACGAGCAGTACTTC CASSFLAGGYEQYF
TRBJ2-7 TRBV19 TRBD2 few TGTGCCAGTAGTATCGCTTGGGGGGGCTACGAGCAGTACTTC CASSIAWGGYEQYF
TRBJ2-1 TRBV12-3/TRBV12-4 NA many TGTGCCAGCAGTCCTCGACAGAGATACAATGAGCAGTTCTTC CASSPRQRYNEQFF
TRBJ2-1 TRBV20-1 NA many TGCAGTGCTATGGGCTCTGGAGACGGGCAGTTCTTC CSAMGSGDGQFF
TRBJ1-5 TRBV4-3 NA few TGCGCCAGCAGCCAAGAAAGGCAGGCACTCCAGCATTTT CASSQERQALQHF
TRBJ2-3 TRBV7-2 TRBD1 NA TGTGCCAGCAGCTTAGCTAGGGGACAGCCCACAGATACGCAGTATTTT CASSLARGQPTDTQYF
TRBJ1-2 TRBV20-1 TRBD1 NA TGCAGTCCCAGGGGGCGGTGGGGCTACACCTTC CSPRGRWGYTF
TRBJ1-1 TRBV5-1 NA NA TGCGCCAGCAGCTACGGGACCCTTAACACTGAAGCTTTCTTT CASSYGTLNTEAFF
TRBJ1-5 TRBV7-9 NA few TGTGCCAGCAGCCCCTGGGGTGGACAGCCCCAGCATTTT CASSPWGGQPQHF
TRBJ2-5 TRBV29-1 NA few TGCAGCGTTGAGGCAGTTCAGGAGACCCAGTACTTC CSVEAVQETQYF
TRBJ2-7 TRBV7-2 NA many TGTGCCAGCAGCACCCAGACAGGCTACTACGAGCAGTACTTC CASSTQTGYYEQYF
TRBJ2-7 TRBV7-9 TRBD1 many TGTGCCAGCAGCAATCCGGGACAGGGTAACTACGAGCAGTACTTC CASSNPGQGNYEQYF
TRBJ2-7 TRBV6-2/TRBV6-3 NA NA TGTGCCAGCAGGCCCTCGGGTGTCTACGAGCAGTACTTC CASRPSGVYEQYF
TRBJ2-7 TRBV29-1 TRBD1 many TGCAGCGTCGCCGACAGGGGGCCGAGCTACGAGCAGTACTTC CSVADRGPSYEQYF
TRBJ2-1 TRBV7-9 TRBD2 many TGTGCCAGCAGCTCCGGGACTAGCGACACAAGCAATGAGCAGTTCTTC CASSSGTSDTSNEQFF
TRBJ2-1 TRBV6-5 TRBD1 many TGTGCCAGCCTCGGGGACAGGGTGTACAATGAGCAGTTCTTC CASLGDRVYNEQFF
TRBJ2-1 TRBV25-1 NA NA TGTGCCAGCACTGCGTTAGGGTCCGATGAGCAGTTCTTC CASTALGSDEQFF
TRBJ2-2 TRBV20-1 NA NA TGCGGTGCTAGAGGAGGGGGGAGGGTGAACACCGGGGAGCTGTTTTTT CGARGGGRVNTGELFF
TRBJ2-7 TRBV11-2 TRBD2 few TGTGCCAGCAGCTTCGGTTCTAGCGGGAGATACGCCTACGAGCAGTACTTC CASSFGSSGRYAYEQYF
TRBJ2-6 TRBV12-5 TRBD1 many TGTGCTAGTACAGGGGAGTCCTTCTCTGGGGCCAACGTCCTGACTTTC CASTGESFSGANVLTF
TRBJ2-1 TRBV5-1 NA NA TGCGCCAGCAGCTTGGCGTTAGAATCCTACAATGAGCAGTTCTTC CASSLALESYNEQFF
TRBJ2-7 TRBV12-3/TRBV12-4 NA many TGTGCCAGCAGCCTCCTCGACCAGGCCATCGGGGAGCAGTACTTC CASSLLDQAIGEQYF
TRBJ2-1 TRBV11-2 TRBD2 many TGTGCCAGCACCCAACCCCTAGCGGGCTACAATGAGCAGTTCTTC CASTQPLAGYNEQFF
TRBJ2-7 TRBV5-1 NA few TGCGCCAGCAGCTTGGCCGGTGGGAGCGACTACGAGCAGTACTTC CASSLAGGSDYEQYF
TRBJ2-7 TRBV18 NA many TGTGCCAGCTCGAGGGGACTTACCTCCTACGAGCAGTACTTC CASSRGLTSYEQYF
TRBJ2-2 TRBV7-7 NA many TGTGCTAGCAGCTTACGGGGGAACACCGGGGAGCTGTTTTTT CASSLRGNTGELFF
TRBJ2-7 TRBV29-1 TRBD1 NA TGCAGCGTTTACTCCGGGACAGGGGGGGACGAGCAGTACTTC CSVYSGTGGDEQYF
TRBJ2-7 TRBV19 NA few TGTGCCAGTAGTATCGGCACTTCCTACGAGCAGTACTTC CASSIGTSYEQYF
TRBJ2-7 TRBV29-1 TRBD2 NA TGCAGCGCCGTGACTAGCGGCGCTTACGAGCAGTACTTC CSAVTSGAYEQYF
TRBJ2-1 TRBV12-3/TRBV12-4 TRBD2 NA TGTGCCAGCAGTTTAGGACTAGCGGGAGCCCAATACAATGAGCAGTTCTTC CASSLGLAGAQYNEQFF
TRBJ2-7 TRBV6-2/TRBV6-3 NA many TGTGCCAGCAGTTACTCGGGCCCCTACGAGCAGTACTTC CASSYSGPYEQYF
TRBJ2-3 TRBV25-1 NA many TGTGCCAGCAGTGTCCCGGGTGGACGTTCGCAGTATTTT CASSVPGGRSQYF